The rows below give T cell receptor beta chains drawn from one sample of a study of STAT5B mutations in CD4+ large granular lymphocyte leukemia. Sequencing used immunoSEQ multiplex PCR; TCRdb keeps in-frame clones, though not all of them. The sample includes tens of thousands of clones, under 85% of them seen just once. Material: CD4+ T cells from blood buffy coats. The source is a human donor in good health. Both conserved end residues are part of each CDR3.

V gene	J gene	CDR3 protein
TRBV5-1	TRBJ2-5	CASSSHRGQGTETQYF
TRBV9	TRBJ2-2	CASSVREETGELFF
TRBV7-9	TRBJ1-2	CASSLGDRGFGYTF
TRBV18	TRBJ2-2	CASLETVNTGELFF
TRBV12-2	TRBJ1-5	CASRLAWGRGNVCQPQHF
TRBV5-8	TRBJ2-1	CASSLPTGHEQFF
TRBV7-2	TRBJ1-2	CASSFQDRGRGKGYTF
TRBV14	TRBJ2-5	CASSPRQGFLTQYF
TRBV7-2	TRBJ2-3	CASSLAWTDTQYF
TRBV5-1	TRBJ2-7	CASSQGQILGEQYF
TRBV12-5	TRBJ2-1	CASGTTGVQFF
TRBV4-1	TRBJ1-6	CASSQDRLSDNSPLHF
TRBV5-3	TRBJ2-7	CARSHAGLDSYEQYF
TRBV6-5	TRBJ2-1	CASSWGLAGRYEQFF
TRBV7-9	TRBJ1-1	CASSRVGGENTEAFF